The 4 T cell receptor beta chains given below trace back to one sample, sequenced in a study of T cells after yellow fever vaccination. MiXCR, applied by TCRdb to the 5' RACE reads, yields one record per CDR3 protein. Counted here are 300,000 to 400,000 distinct CDR3 sequences, over 8% occurring once; the ten biggest clones make up about a sixth. This material consisted of PBMCs, taken on the day of the first yellow fever vaccination. Source of these receptors: a man aged 18 to 30 who received the YFV17D yellow fever vaccine.

This clonotype was observed at least ten times. V usage is TRBV11-1 and J usage is TRBJ2-6; tentatively, D is TRBD1 or TRBD2 (6 bases each). This CDR3 region has 15 residues. V lost 3 bases, J lost 4 bases, and 10 bases lay in between. The germline V gene encodes CDR1 SGHAT and CDR2 FQDESV (reference sequence). CDR3 amino acids: CASSFWGAGANVLTF. DNA for the CDR3: TGTGCCAGCAGCTTTTGGGGGGCCGGGGCCAACGTCCTGACTTTC.

This clonotype was seen more than once but under ten times. V is TRBV18 and J is TRBJ2-5; D unresolved. Looked up from germline, CDR1 is KGHSH and CDR2 is LQKENI. The V end lost 5 bases, the J end lost 6 bases, and 13 bases lay between the germline ends. This CDR3 is built from 13 residues. This CDR3 reads CASSGWVEQTQYF. CDR3 DNA: TGTGCCAGCTCAGGTTGGGTGGAGCAGACCCAGTACTTC. The full variable domain, completed using reference TRBV18 and TRBJ2-5, is NAGVMQNPRHLVRRRGQEARLRCSPMKGHSHVYWYRQLPEEGLKFMVYLQKENIIDESGMPKERFSAEFPKEGPSILRIQQVVRGDSAAYFCASSGWVEQTQYFGPGTRLLVL.

This chain uses TRBV12-3 or TRBV12-4 with TRBJ1-5; D gene unclear. The CDR3 extends over 15 amino acids. Trimming removed 2 bases from V and 2 bases from J, with 10 bases in between. The CDR3 here is CASSLSGFGNQPQHF. CDR3 DNA sequence: TGTGCCAGCAGTTTAAGCGGCTTTGGCAATCAGCCCCAGCATTTT.

The chain links TRBV19 to TRBJ2-2; D not resolved. Trimming cost V 2 bases and J 5 bases, with 15 bases left between them. Germline CDR1 LNHDA, CDR2 SQIVND (reference sequence). This CDR3 has 16 amino acids. The chain's CDR3 is CASSILERRSTGELFF. The CDR3 DNA sequence: TGTGCCAGTAGTATACTTGAACGGCGAAGTACCGGGGAGCTGTTTTTT.